These 10 T cell receptor beta chains came from one sample sequenced in a study of cytomegalovirus exposure and HLA in healthy donors. The primer mix had 60 Vbeta and 13 Jbeta primers. Libraries were prepared by immunoSEQ multiplex PCR; TCRdb keeps only in-frame clonotypes and omits some of them. The data contain approximately 180,000 clones, roughly 12% of them singletons. The sequencing sample was made of PBMCs. These receptors all stem from a man between 45 and 60 years old in good health and CMV-seropositive.

In its sample, this clone was seen a few times. The gene calls are TRBV9 and TRBJ1-5, with D perhaps matching TRBD1 (5 bases). The CDR3 spans 19 residues. Germline values: CDR1 SGDLS, CDR2 YYNGEE. Trimming took off 4 bases at V and 0 bases at J, with 23 bases between the two ends. CDR3: CASSLPDGQGLYSNQPQHF. The CDR3 DNA reads TGTGCCAGCAGCCTACCCGATGGACAAGGGCTATATAGCAATCAGCCCCAGCATTTT. The entire variable domain, with the rest obtained from reference TRBV9 and TRBJ1-5, is as follows: DSGVTQTPKHLITATGQRVTLRCSPRSGDLSVYWYQQSLDQGLQFLIQYYNGEERAKGNILERFSAQQFPDLHSELNLSSLELGDSALYFCASSLPDGQGLYSNQPQHFGDGTRLSIL.

V usage is TRBV11-3 and J usage is TRBJ1-1; 10 bases agree with TRBD1. V dropped 3 bases and J dropped 4; count of bases not matched to a gene: 2. Germline V gene data show CDR1 as SGHNT and CDR2 as YENEEA. The CDR3 contains 14 residues. The CDR3 DNA reads as TGTGCCAGCAGCTTCCGGACAGGGGGCACTGAAGCTTTCTTT. Its translation is CASSFRTGGTEAFF. The variable domain in full, with the rest retrieved from reference TRBV11-3 and TRBJ1-1, is EAGVVQSPRYKIIEKKQPVAFWCNPISGHNTLYWYLQNLGQGPELLIRYENEEAVDDSQLPKDRFSAERLKGVDSTLKIQPAELGDSAVYLCASSFRTGGTEAFFGQGTRLTVV.

The chain uses TRBV7-2 and TRBJ2-3; 8 nucleotides line up with TRBD2. The junction had 7 bases not matched to a gene; V was cut back by 0 bases and J by 2 bases. The CDR3 is made up of 17 amino acids. Germline V gives CDR1 SGHTA, CDR2 FQGNSA. CDR3 DNA: TGTGCCAGCAGCTTAGCAGGCGGGGGGTCCCCCACAGATACGCAGTATTTT. It codes for CASSLAGGGSPTDTQYF.

V gene TRBV4-1 combines with J gene TRBJ2-2; 10 bases line up with TRBD2. Germline values: CDR1 MGHRA, CDR2 YSYEKL. V dropped 4 bases and J dropped 4; count of bases not matched to a gene: 6. The CDR3 totals 16 residues. The CDR3 reads CASSLRAGGGTGELFF. Here the CDR3 DNA reads TGCGCCAGCAGCCTTCGAGCGGGGGGGGGCACCGGGGAGCTGTTTTTT.

In this sample, this clone turned up a few times. The chain is built from TRBV13 and TRBJ1-3; maybe TRBD1 (5 bases). Germline assignment: CDR1 PRHDT and CDR2 FYEKMQ (reference sequence). The CDR3 sequence is 18 residues long. Trimming stripped 0 bases from V and 0 bases from J, with 15 bases between. The CDR3 DNA follows: TGTGCCAGCAGCTTAGGATTGGCAGGGCCAAGCTCTGGAAACACCATATATTTT. This translates into CASSLGLAGPSSGNTIYF.

The V gene is TRBV4-2, the J gene TRBJ2-7, with 9 nucleotides matching TRBD2. The trim removed 0 bases at V and 2 bases at J, leaving 5 bases unmatched. Germline assignment: CDR1 LGHNA and CDR2 YNFKEQ. The CDR3 has 16 residues. The DNA of the CDR3 is TGTGCCAGCAGCCAAGATCAGGAGCGGGGGGCCTACGAGCAGTACGTC. Translating gives CASSQDQERGAYEQYV.

The chain has TRBV6-6 and TRBJ1-2; D possibly corresponds to TRBD1 (6 bases). Trimming cost V 5 bases and J 5 bases, with 12 bases left between them. The CDR3 is 13 amino acids. CDR1 and CDR2 (germline): MNHNY, SVGAGI (reference sequence). In DNA form, the CDR3 reads TGTGCCAGCAGTCGACCAGGGGAGTATGGCTACACCTTC. Its translation: CASSRPGEYGYTF.

This clone was seen more than once but under ten times. The V and J genes are TRBV6-1 and TRBJ1-3; no clear D. From germline, CDR1 is MNHNS and CDR2 SASEGT. The CDR3 consists of 14 residues. Trimming stripped 3 bases from V and 3 bases from J, with 9 bases between. The CDR3 region has the DNA TGTGCCAGCAGTGAGGCAGGCCTTGGAAACACCATATATTTT. Its translation is CASSEAGLGNTIYF.

The table lists this clone with a few counts. This chain joins TRBV7-6 and TRBJ2-1; 9 bases match TRBD2. The CDR3 covers 15 residues. The junction had 6 bases not matched to a gene; V was cut back by 5 bases and J by 4 bases. Germline CDR1 SGHVS, CDR2 FNYEAQ. The CDR3 nucleotides are TGTGCCAGCAGCCCGCGGGGGGGCCCGTACAATGAGCAGTTCTTC. Its translation is CASSPRGGPYNEQFF. Using reference TRBV7-6 and TRBJ2-1 for the parts outside the CDR3, the full variable domain is GAGVSQSPRYKVTKRGQDVALRCDPISGHVSLYWYRQALGQGPEFLTYFNYEAQQDKSGLPNDRFSAERPEGSISTLTIQRTEQRDSAMYRCASSPRGGPYNEQFFGPGTRLTVL.

CDR3 coding DNA: TGTGCCAGCAGCTTCGCTAGCGGGGGCCAAGAGACCCAGTACTTC. Protein: CASSFASGGQETQYF. The rearrangement uses TRBV7-2 and TRBJ2-5; 10 nucleotides align to TRBD2. Germline loops: CDR1 SGHTA, CDR2 FQGNSA. V was clipped by 3 bases and J by 1 base; unmatched bases: 2. The CDR3 runs 15 residues.